The rows below give T cell receptor beta chains drawn from one sample of a study of glioma-infiltrating T cells. TCRdb reanalysed the multiplex PCR reads using MiXCR and keeps one entry per CDR3 protein. The table shows 90,000 to 100,000 distinct CDR3 sequences, with around 37% occurring only once. The sequenced material came from glioma tissue, nonneoplastic brain tissue, or PBMCs (not recorded which). The source is a human donor with low-grade glioma or glioblastoma, undergoing nonglioma brain surgery, or in good health (not recorded which). The CDR3 runs from the conserved cysteine through the conserved F or W. D genes are given only for firm matches. The size field is filled for only some rows; it gives once, few, many or a size class.

J gene,clone size,D gene,V gene,CDR3 DNA,CDR3 protein
TRBJ1-5,many,NA,TRBV29-1,TGCAGCGTTGGAGGTCAGAGCAATCAGCCCCAGCATTTT,CSVGGQSNQPQHF
TRBJ1-5,many,NA,TRBV7-8,TGTGCCAGCAGCTTAGTCGGCGGCAGGATCAATCAGCCCCAGCATTTT,CASSLVGGRINQPQHF
TRBJ1-1,NA,TRBD1,TRBV18,TGTGCCAGCTCACCCCGTCCCGGGACAGTTCCGTTAAACACTGAAGCTTCCTTT,CASSPRPGTVPLNTEASF
TRBJ2-3,many,TRBD1,TRBV18,TGTGCCAGCTCGCCCGGACAGGCTGATACGCAGTATTTT,CASSPGQADTQYF
TRBJ1-1,many,NA,TRBV7-2,TGTGCCAGCAGCTACGATAGGAGGGGCATGAACACTGAAGCTTTCTTT,CASSYDRRGMNTEAFF
TRBJ2-5,many,NA,TRBV6-2/TRBV6-3,TGTGCCAGCGGACAACAGCCCAGCGGTCAGGCGGCCCAGTACTTC,CASGQQPSGQAAQYF
TRBJ2-2,NA,TRBD1,TRBV4-1,TGCGCCAGCCAAGAGTGGGACAGTTACACCGGGGAGCTGTTTTTT,CASQEWDSYTGELFF
TRBJ2-7,NA,TRBD2,TRBV20-1,TGCAGTGCTAGAGAAGCGGGGGGGACGAGCTCCTACGAGCAGTACTTC,CSAREAGGTSSYEQYF
TRBJ2-1,few,TRBD2,TRBV30,TGTGCCTGGAGGGGTGCTATAGGACTAGCGGATTTCAATGAGCAGTTCTTC,CAWRGAIGLADFNEQFF
TRBJ2-1,NA,TRBD2,TRBV2,TGTGTTAGCACCCCGACTAGCGGGGACTACAATGAGCAGTTCTTC,CVSTPTSGDYNEQFF
TRBJ1-4,many,NA,TRBV4-1,TGCGCCAGCAGCGTTGGAGGGGATGAAAAACTGTTTTTT,CASSVGGDEKLFF
TRBJ2-5,few,NA,TRBV11-2,TGTGCCAGCAGCTTAGGGGGGGGGGCAGGTGAGACCCAGTACTTC,CASSLGGGAGETQYF
TRBJ2-7,NA,TRBD1,TRBV6-2/TRBV6-3,TGTGCCAGCAGGGCAGGACAGGGGTTATACGAGCAGTACTTC,CASRAGQGLYEQYF
TRBJ2-7,many,TRBD1,TRBV20-1,TGCAGTGTGACTGACAGGGCCTACGAGCAGTACTTC,CSVTDRAYEQYF
TRBJ2-7,NA,NA,TRBV6-1,TGTGCCAGCAGCGGAAGACGGGAATCCTACGAGCAGTACTTC,CASSGRRESYEQYF
TRBJ1-5,many,NA,TRBV4-2,TGTGCCAGCAGCCAAGATAGGGGCCAGCCCCAGCATTTT,CASSQDRGQPQHF
TRBJ2-7,many,NA,TRBV3-1,TGTGCCAGCAGGCAGACGGGGGAGCAGTACTTC,CASRQTGEQYF
TRBJ2-3,many,NA,TRBV29-1,TGCAGCGTTGAGTGGGCAGATACGCAGTATTTT,CSVEWADTQYF
TRBJ2-3,NA,TRBD1,TRBV9,TGTGCCAGCAGCGTAAACAGGGGGCTGACAGATACGCAGTATTTT,CASSVNRGLTDTQYF
TRBJ2-1,NA,TRBD1,TRBV9,TGTGCCAGCAGCGTAGTACCAGGGACAGGAGGAAGCTCCTACAATGAGCAGTTCTTC,CASSVVPGTGGSSYNEQFF
TRBJ1-2,many,NA,TRBV19,TGTGCCAGTAGTATAGCAGGGGTTGGAGGCTACACCTTC,CASSIAGVGGYTF
TRBJ2-1,NA,NA,TRBV10-3,TGTGCCATCATTGAGTCGTCCAAGGGAGTAGCGTTCTTC,CAIIESSKGVAFF
TRBJ2-5,NA,TRBD1,TRBV7-9,TGTGCCAGCAGCGAGACAGGGGGCGGCGAGACCAGGTACTTC,CASSETGGGETRYF
TRBJ2-7,many,NA,TRBV7-9,TGTGCCAGCAGCTTGGTAGTTGAGCAGTACTTC,CASSLVVEQYF
TRBJ2-7,NA,NA,TRBV19,TGTGCCAGTAGTAACGGCCCCGTGGGAGAGCAGTCCTTC,CASSNGPVGEQSF
TRBJ1-2,NA,NA,TRBV6-2/TRBV6-3,TGTGCCAGCAACACCCCGACGGGACCGAAAACTTATGGCTACACCTTC,CASNTPTGPKTYGYTF
TRBJ2-2,many,NA,TRBV3-1,TGTGCCAGCAGCCAAGCTGGCAGCGTGAAGCCCGGGGAGCTGTTTTTT,CASSQAGSVKPGELFF
TRBJ2-3,many,NA,TRBV2,TGTGCCAGCACAAGAGGCACAGATACGCAGTATTTT,CASTRGTDTQYF
TRBJ2-6,NA,NA,TRBV30,TGTGCCTGGATAGACAGCTCTTGGGCCAACGTCCTGACTTTC,CAWIDSSWANVLTF
TRBJ2-1,NA,TRBD2,TRBV4-2,TGTGCCAGCAGCCAAGGTGCTTACGAGGGGCGGGAGGCTACTACGCAGCAGTTCTTC,CASSQGAYEGREATTQQFF